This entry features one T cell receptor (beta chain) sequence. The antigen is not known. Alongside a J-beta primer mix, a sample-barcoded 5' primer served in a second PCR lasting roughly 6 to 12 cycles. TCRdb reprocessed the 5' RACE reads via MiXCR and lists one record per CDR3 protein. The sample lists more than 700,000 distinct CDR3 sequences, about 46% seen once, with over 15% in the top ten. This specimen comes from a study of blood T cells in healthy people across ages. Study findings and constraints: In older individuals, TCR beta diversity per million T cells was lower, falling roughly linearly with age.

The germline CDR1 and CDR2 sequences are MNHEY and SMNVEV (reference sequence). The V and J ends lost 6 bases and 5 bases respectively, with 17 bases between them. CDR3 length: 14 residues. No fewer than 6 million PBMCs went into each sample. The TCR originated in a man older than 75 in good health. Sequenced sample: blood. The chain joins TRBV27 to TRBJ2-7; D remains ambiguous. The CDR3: CASRTHPGLDEQYF. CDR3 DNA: TGTGCCAGCAGAACCCACCCGGGTCTTGACGAGCAGTACTTC.